The clone carrying this T cell receptor beta chain was recorded a few times. The data belong to a study of blood T cells in healthy people across ages. The CDR3 runs 15 residues. Germline V gene lookup returns CDR1 DFQATT and CDR2 SNEGSKA (reference sequence). V gave up 1 base and J gave up 6 bases, with 16 bases separating them. Through a sample-barcoded 5' primer and a J-beta primer mix, a second PCR was run for roughly 7 to 12 cycles. TCRdb re-called the 5' RACE reads through MiXCR, storing one row per CDR3 protein. Counted here are hundreds of thousands of distinct CDR3 sequences, about half occurring once; the ten biggest clones make up about a third.

The source of this sequence is a woman aged 55-75 years in good health. V usage is TRBV20-1 and J usage is TRBJ1-5; D is possibly TRBD1 (5 bases). The sequenced sample was blood. The CDR3 reads CSARGMQGVGQPQHF. The CDR3 DNA reads as TGCAGTGCTAGAGGCATGCAGGGAGTTGGTCAGCCCCAGCATTTT.